One and the same sample provided the 25 T cell receptor beta chains below, sequenced in a study of post-analysis software for immune sequencing data. General study points: The five TRBV segments detected at higher frequency in patients than in controls included TRBV5-6, TRBV5-1 and TRBV20-1.

The antigens for these receptors are not known. The TCR beta cDNA libraries contained unique molecular identifiers. One entry per CDR3 protein, called by TCRdb with MiXCR from the PCR reads. Among 700,000 to 900,000 distinct CDR3 sequences listed, 46% were seen once. Input material: blood. These receptors came from a girl under 18 with multiple sclerosis.

This clonotype has only a few counts. The V gene is TRBV12-3 or TRBV12-4, the J gene TRBJ2-3, with D unclear. The CDR3 is 14 amino acids. Trimming cost V 2 bases and J 2 bases, with 8 bases left between them. The CDR3 loop reads CASSLRADTDTQYF. The CDR3 coding sequence is TGTGCCAGCAGTTTACGGGCGGACACAGATACGCAGTATTTT.

This clonotype was counted a single time. The rearrangement links TRBV28 to TRBJ1-2; 11 nucleotides line up with TRBD1. The CDR3 totals 15 residues. CDR1 is MDHEN, CDR2 SYDVKM, per germline. Trimming removed 8 bases from V and 1 base from J; junction bases left unmatched: 6. CDR3 in amino acids: CASGWDRGFNYGYTF. The CDR3 DNA reads TGTGCCAGCGGCTGGGACAGGGGGTTTAACTATGGCTACACCTTC.

This clonotype occurred once. The chain carries TRBV11-2 and TRBJ2-5; D not certain. The V gene's germline CDR1 is SGHAT and CDR2 FQNNGV. The CDR3 is 13 residues long. The V gene lost 5 bases and the J gene lost 5 bases, with 12 bases spanning the gap. CDR3: CASSPRPGETQYF. The DNA of the CDR3 is TGTGCCAGCAGCCCCCGACCTGGGGAGACCCAGTACTTC.

This chain connects TRBV5-4 to TRBJ1-4; weak D call: TRBD1 (6 bases). Germline-derived CDR1 and CDR2 are SGHNT and YYREEE (reference sequence). The CDR3 has 16 residues. Between the trimmed V and J ends, which lost 3 bases and 3 bases, there was a span of 15 bases. For the CDR3, the DNA is TGTGCCAGCAGCTCCCTCTCAGGGGATCCTAATGAAAAACTGTTTTTT. This gives the protein CASSSLSGDPNEKLFF. The whole variable domain, remainder taken from reference TRBV5-4 and TRBJ1-4, is ETGVTQSPTHLIKTRGQQVTLRCSSQSGHNTVSWYQQALGQGPQFIFQYYREEENGRGNFPPRFSGLQFPNYSSELNVNALELDDSALYLCASSSLSGDPNEKLFFGSGTQLSVL.

J is TRBJ1-2 and V is TRBV12-3 or TRBV12-4, with 9 bases identical to TRBD1. The CDR3 is made up of 14 amino acids. After removal of 6 bases from V and 7 bases from J, the junction contained 9 bases not matched to a gene. The CDR3 DNA reads as TGTGCCAGCAGCCCCCGGGACAGGGCCTTTGGCTACACCTTC. This translates into CASSPRDRAFGYTF.

The chain employs TRBV20-1 and TRBJ1-1, with a weak D call TRBD1 (6 bases). V was pared by 6 bases and J by 0 bases, with 17 bases between. Germline V lookup: CDR1 DFQATT, CDR2 SNEGSKA (reference sequence). The CDR3 totals 15 residues. The CDR3 spells CSAPTGRLLNTEAFF. The CDR3 DNA reads as TGCAGTGCACCGACAGGCAGGCTATTGAACACTGAAGCTTTCTTT.

This sequence joins TRBV9 and TRBJ2-1; perhaps TRBD1 as D (5 bases). V dropped 1 base and J dropped 1 base, with 12 bases sitting between them. In germline, CDR1 is SGDLS, CDR2 YYNGEE. The CDR3 spans 16 residues. The CDR3 reads CASSVNYRLSYNEQFF. The DNA for the CDR3 is TGTGCCAGCAGCGTAAACTACAGGCTTTCCTACAATGAGCAGTTCTTC.

This chain uses TRBV29-1 with TRBJ1-4, with D possibly matching TRBD1 (6 bases). This CDR3 region has 15 residues. V gave up 4 bases and J gave up 6 bases, with 18 bases separating them. Germline assignment: CDR1 SQVTM and CDR2 ANQGSEA. CDR3 sequence reads: CSVAPHGGRDEKLFF. The CDR3 coding sequence is TGCAGCGTTGCCCCGCACGGGGGGCGGGATGAAAAACTGTTTTTT.

The chain carries TRBV20-1 and TRBJ1-2; the D is unclear. This CDR3 is 13 amino acids long. Germline CDR1 and CDR2: DFQATT and SNEGSKA (reference sequence). The V and J ends lost 1 base and 3 bases respectively, with 9 bases between them. The CDR3 spells CSARVSTDYGYTF. The DNA of the CDR3 is TGCAGTGCTAGAGTTTCCACGGACTATGGCTACACCTTC.

The chain uses TRBV10-3 and TRBJ2-1; D tentatively fits TRBD1 or TRBD2 (5 bases each). The V end was cut by 3 bases, the J end by 5 bases, with 11 bases between. Germline V gene data show CDR1 as ENHRY and CDR2 as SYGVKD. The CDR3 is made up of 14 amino acids. The DNA for the CDR3 is TGTGCCATCAGTGAAGGACGGGGCGACAATGAGCAGTTCTTC. Translated, it gives CAISEGRGDNEQFF.

V gene TRBV7-3 combines with J gene TRBJ2-7; D gene unclear. The V end was cut by 4 bases, the J end by 7 bases, with 14 bases between. There are 13 residues in the CDR3. CDR1 SGHTA and CDR2 FQGTGA come from the germline V gene. The chain's CDR3 is CASSSHQALEQYF. CDR3 sequence (DNA): TGTGCCAGCAGCTCCCACCAAGCGCTGGAGCAGTACTTC.

The chain couples TRBV20-1 to TRBJ2-4; D unclear. This CDR3 is 13 amino acids long. V was trimmed by 7 bases and J by 2 bases, leaving 12 bases between them. Germline V CDR1 and CDR2: DFQATT, SNEGSKA (reference sequence). CDR3 region: CSGCAESKNIQYF. The CDR3 nucleotides read TGCAGTGGCTGCGCCGAGTCCAAAAACATTCAGTACTTC.

In its sample, this clonotype was seen a few times. The gene calls are TRBV5-1 and TRBJ2-1; 8 bases are a match to TRBD2. Germline assignment: CDR1 SGHRS and CDR2 YFSETQ. There are 15 residues in the CDR3. V dropped 1 base and J dropped 5; count of bases not matched to a gene: 5. CDR3 sequence (DNA): TGCGCCAGCAGCTTGAAACTAGCGGTTCACAATGAGCAGTTCTTC. Its translation: CASSLKLAVHNEQFF.

The V call is TRBV5-5, the J call TRBJ2-7; 7 bases match TRBD2. Losses at the gene ends were 0 bases for V and 2 bases for J; bases not matched to a gene: 5. CDR3 length equals 15 residues. Germline loops: CDR1 SGHKS, CDR2 YYEKEE (reference sequence). CDR3 protein: CASSLATSETYEQYF. The DNA for the CDR3 is TGTGCCAGCAGCTTGGCCACTAGCGAAACCTACGAGCAGTACTTC.

The CDR3 sequence is CASSVTALYGYTF. CDR3 in DNA: TGTGCCAGCAGCGTGACAGCGCTCTATGGCTACACCTTC. The rearrangement links TRBV7-9 to TRBJ1-2, with a weak D call TRBD1 (5 bases). The CDR3 has 13 residues. Germline CDR1 and CDR2: SEHNR and FQNEAQ (reference sequence). Trimming cost V 5 bases and J 4 bases, with 11 bases left between them.

V gene TRBV15 combines with J gene TRBJ2-1; D not certain. Trimming stripped 0 bases from V and 9 bases from J, with 6 bases between. The CDR3 consists of 12 residues. Per the germline V gene, CDR1 is LNHNV and CDR2 is YYDKDF (reference sequence). CDR3 residues: CATSREGGEQFF. The CDR3 region has the DNA TGTGCCACCAGCAGAGAAGGCGGTGAGCAGTTCTTC. Combining the CDR3 with reference TRBV15 and TRBJ2-1 gives the whole variable domain DAMVIQNPRYQVTQFGKPVTLSCSQTLNHNVMYWYQQKSSQAPKLLFHYYDKDFNNEADTPDNFQSRRPNTSFCFLDIRSPGLGDTAMYLCATSREGGEQFFGPGTRLTVL.

V and J are TRBV9 and TRBJ2-1; D tentatively reads TRBD1 or TRBD2 (5 bases each). This CDR3 region has 17 residues. Trimming cost V 1 base and J 5 bases, with 19 bases left between them. Germline CDR1 and CDR2: SGDLS and YYNGEE. The CDR3 region has the DNA TGTGCCAGCAGCGTAACCCCATCGTGGGGGTCCCACAATGAGCAGTTCTTC. This sequence encodes CASSVTPSWGSHNEQFF.

This clonotype has only a few counts. V is TRBV29-1 and J is TRBJ2-7, with 11 bases aligning to TRBD2. The CDR3 has 14 residues. Looked up from germline, CDR1 is SQVTM and CDR2 is ANQGSEA. Germline trimming cut 0 bases from V and 4 bases from J; bases unmatched to any gene: 2. In DNA, the CDR3 is TGCAGCGTTGAAGAAGGGACTAGCGGTTACGAGCAGTACTTC. Its translation: CSVEEGTSGYEQYF.

This rearrangement joins TRBV4-2 to TRBJ2-5; 10 bases match TRBD2. TRBJ2-7 explains the end of the DNA better; the J call may be wrong. There are 16 residues in the CDR3. Germline V gene lookup returns CDR1 LGHNA and CDR2 YNFKEQ. CDR3 coding DNA: TGTGCCAGCAGCCAAGAGTTTAGCGGGAGGAGGTACGAGCAGTACTTC. Residues: CASSQEFSGRRYEQYF.

A few counts support this clonotype. The chain carries TRBV5-1 and TRBJ2-3; 8 nucleotides align to TRBD2. V was pared by 0 bases and J by 5 bases, with 2 bases of the junction left unmatched. Germline V gene sequence: CDR1 SGHRS, CDR2 YFSETQ. The CDR3 runs to 14 residues. Here the CDR3 reads CASSLDREGDTQYF. In DNA, the CDR3 is TGCGCCAGCAGCTTGGATCGGGAGGGAGATACGCAGTATTTT.

V usage is TRBV27 and J usage is TRBJ2-6, with TRBD1 matching over 7 bases. Germline V CDR1 and CDR2: MNHEY, SMNVEV (reference sequence). Germline trimming cut 2 bases from V and 2 bases from J; bases unmatched to any gene: 12. The CDR3 is 19 amino acids. CDR3 bases: TGTGCCAGCAGTTTAGGTTTCAGGGGGAAGGGTCCTGGGGCCAACGTCCTGACTTTC. Translating gives CASSLGFRGKGPGANVLTF.

The chain links TRBV11-2 to TRBJ2-5; tentative D call: TRBD2 (5 bases). Germline CDR1 and CDR2: SGHAT and FQNNGV. Trimming shortened V by 4 bases and J by 4 bases, and 16 bases separated the two germline ends. The CDR3 is made up of 15 amino acids. CDR3 sequence (DNA): TGTGCCAGCAGCTCAACTGGACTTCCTGGAGAGACCCAGTACTTC. As protein: CASSSTGLPGETQYF. Together with reference TRBV11-2 and TRBJ2-5, the CDR3 gives the full variable domain: EAGVAQSPRYKIIEKRQSVAFWCNPISGHATLYWYQQILGQGPKLLIQFQNNGVVDDSQLPKDRFSAERLKGVDSTLKIQPAKLEDSAVYLCASSSTGLPGETQYFGPGTRLLVL.

The V gene is TRBV4-2, the J gene TRBJ2-7, with 8 bases matching TRBD2. The end of the DNA is better explained by TRBJ2-5, so the J call may be wrong. CDR1 is LGHNA and CDR2 is YNFKEQ in the germline V gene. This CDR3 region has 15 residues. The CDR3 coding sequence is TGTGCCAGCAGCCAAGTACCGGGAGGGGCTGAGACCCAGTACTTC. Its protein is CASSQVPGGAETQYF.

CDR3 nucleotide sequence: TGTGCCAGCAGCTTATATGGGACCGGGACCACATACAATGAGCAGTTCTTC. Its translation: CASSLYGTGTTYNEQFF. V usage is TRBV7-2 and J usage is TRBJ2-1; tentatively, D is TRBD1 or TRBD2 (5 bases each). The germline V and J ends were trimmed by 2 bases and 4 bases, with 18 bases remaining between them. Germline CDR1 is SGHTA and CDR2 is FQGNSA. This CDR3 has 17 residues.

This chain links TRBV5-1 with TRBJ2-5; weak D call: TRBD1 (7 bases). The better agreement between TRBJ2-7 and the DNA end casts doubt on the J call. The V gene's germline CDR1 is SGHRS and CDR2 YFSETQ. The CDR3 totals 14 residues. CDR3 loop: CASSLVQGGLEQYF. The DNA of the CDR3 is TGCGCCAGCAGCTTGGTCCAGGGGGGCCTCGAGCAGTACTTC.